The sample holds one count of the clone carrying this T cell receptor (beta chain). This sample was included in a study of shared clonotypes between healthy human individuals. Libraries were prepared by immunoSEQ multiplex PCR; TCRdb keeps only in-frame clonotypes and omits some of them. The top ten hold less than 0.065% of the sample, which has about 600,000 clones, around 97% seen once. Looked up from germline, CDR1 is SGHTA and CDR2 is FQGTGA. The CDR3 covers 15 residues. Deletions cut 5 bases from V and 4 bases from J, with 14 bases between. This clonotype originated in a woman aged 25 to 39 in good health. Sample: naive CD4+ T cells sorted from blood. Subset in this sample: CD45RA+ positively selected. The chain couples TRBV7-3 to TRBJ2-2; D gene unclear. This CDR3 is CASSESRVGTGELFF. CDR3 nucleotide sequence: TGTGCCAGCAGCGAGTCAAGGGTTGGCACCGGGGAGCTGTTTTTT.